These 16 T cell receptor beta chains originate from one sample sequenced in a study of blood T cell repertoires in COVID-19. Repertoires were generated with immunoSEQ multiplex PCR, while TCRdb's copy carries only in-frame clones and drops some. Of about 170,000 clones listed, 70% to 85% are singletons. Sequencing was done on a sample of PBMCs or T cells enriched from blood (not recorded which). These receptors were taken from a woman between 65 and 79 years old in a cohort exposed to, infected with or recovered from COVID-19 (not recorded which).

This clone came up a few times. The CDR3 DNA reads as TGCGCCAGCAGTTCTCGACCGTCCGACAGGAACACTGAAGCTTTCTTT. This sequence encodes CASSSRPSDRNTEAFF. The V gene is TRBV5-1, the J gene TRBJ1-1, with D perhaps matching TRBD1 (5 bases). CDR3 length: 16 residues. In germline, CDR1 is SGHRS, CDR2 YFSETQ. V was cut by 5 bases and J by 1 base, with 18 bases left in between.

The chain couples TRBV5-6 to TRBJ1-1, with no clear D. V was shortened by 0 bases and J by 5 bases, with 14 bases between the two germline ends. Germline V gene data show CDR1 as SGHDT and CDR2 as YYEEEE. This CDR3 contains 15 residues. For the CDR3, the DNA is TGTGCCAGCAGCTTGGGGCGAGGGATGGGGACTGAAGCTTTCTTT. Protein product: CASSLGRGMGTEAFF.

This clone was picked up one time. The rearrangement joins TRBV6-5 to TRBJ2-7, with TRBD1 matching 7 bases. This CDR3 spans 15 amino acids. The ends lost 0 bases at V and 3 bases at J; junction bases unmatched: 5. Germline V gene data show CDR1 as MNHEY and CDR2 as SVGAGI. CDR3 protein: CASSYSTGNLYEQYF. CDR3 DNA: TGTGCCAGCAGTTACTCGACAGGGAACCTCTACGAGCAGTACTTC.

This clone came up a few times. This chain uses TRBV6-2 or TRBV6-3 with TRBJ2-7, with 9 positions matching TRBD2. The CDR3 consists of 17 residues. Looked up from germline, CDR1 is MNHEY and CDR2 is SVGEGT. V lost 2 bases, J lost 3 bases, and 11 bases stayed unmatched. CDR3 sequence: CASSYTSGSASGYEQYF. CDR3 coding DNA: TGTGCCAGCAGTTACACTAGCGGGTCGGCTTCCGGCTACGAGCAGTACTTC.

This clone turned up a few times. The J gene is TRBJ1-1, the V gene TRBV2, with 7 bases matching TRBD1. This CDR3 contains 14 residues. Trimming cost V 4 bases and J 9 bases; bases outside gene matches: 11. CDR1 and CDR2 from the germline V gene are SNHLY and FYNNEI. CDR3 region: CASSARQGDGQAFF. For the CDR3, the DNA is TGTGCCAGCAGTGCCCGACAGGGAGACGGCCAAGCTTTCTTT.

The J gene is TRBJ1-5, the V gene TRBV18; tentatively, D is TRBD1 (5 bases). CDR1 is KGHSH, CDR2 LQKENI, per germline. Between the trimmed V and J ends, which lost 1 base and 2 bases, there was a span of 15 bases. The CDR3 has 17 residues. The CDR3 reads CASSPRGEAGGNQPQHF. The CDR3 DNA sequence: TGTGCCAGCTCACCACGGGGGGAAGCGGGGGGCAATCAGCCCCAGCATTTT.

The chain employs TRBV10-3 and TRBJ2-1; no clear D gene. Germline V gives CDR1 ENHRY, CDR2 SYGVKD. CDR3 size: 12 residues. Trimming left V 5 bases short and J 3 bases short, with 5 bases between. The CDR3 DNA reads TGTGCCATCAGTAGAGACTACAATGAGCAGTTCTTC. Encoded protein: CAISRDYNEQFF.

This clone was seen a few times. The rearrangement links TRBV30 to TRBJ2-3, with D possibly being TRBD1 (5 bases). The germline CDR1 and CDR2 sequences are GTSNPN and SVGIG (reference sequence). This CDR3 comprises 13 residues. The V end was cut by 3 bases, the J end by 4 bases, with 11 bases between. The CDR3 region has the DNA TGTGCCTGGAGGGTACCAGGGTCAGATACGCAGTATTTT. Encoded protein: CAWRVPGSDTQYF.

This sequence joins TRBV7-8 and TRBJ2-1; D unresolved. The CDR3 totals 13 residues. The germline CDR1 and CDR2 sequences are SGHVS and FQNEAQ. V dropped 5 bases and J dropped 6 bases, with 11 bases sitting between them. CDR3 in amino acids: CASSRARVNEQFF. The CDR3 nucleotides are TGTGCCAGCAGCCGGGCTAGAGTCAATGAGCAGTTCTTC.

This chain links TRBV9 with TRBJ2-7, with TRBD2 matching over 8 bases. This CDR3 has 15 amino acids. Unmatched junction bases numbered 3, after V lost 0 bases and J lost 1 base. The germline CDR1 and CDR2 sequences are SGDLS and YYNGEE. CDR3 sequence: CASSVGGGRSYEQYF. In nucleotides, the CDR3 is TGTGCCAGCAGCGTAGGCGGGGGGCGATCCTACGAGCAGTACTTC.

The CDR3 sequence is CASSPHSQGNEQFF. CDR3 sequence (DNA): TGCGCCAGCAGCCCCCACTCGCAGGGCAATGAGCAGTTCTTC. V gene TRBV5-1 combines with J gene TRBJ2-1, with D maybe TRBD1 (5 bases). The V end lost 4 bases, the J end lost 6 bases, and 14 bases lay between the germline ends. The CDR3 length is 14 residues. In germline, CDR1 is SGHRS, CDR2 YFSETQ.

CDR3 protein: CASLFNTGELFF. The CDR3 bases are TGTGCCAGTCTTTTCAACACCGGGGAGCTGTTTTTT. The gene calls are TRBV5-6 and TRBJ2-2; no clear D gene. Trimming removed 8 bases from V and 2 bases from J, with 7 bases in between. The CDR3 sequence is 12 residues long. Germline loops: CDR1 SGHDT, CDR2 YYEEEE.

The chain carries TRBV7-2 and TRBJ1-2; 8 bases agree with TRBD1. Germline V gene data show CDR1 as SGHTA and CDR2 as FQGNSA. The CDR3 contains 17 residues. The V segment lost 3 bases and the J segment 2 bases; nucleotides outside the gene matches: 11. Here the CDR3 DNA reads TGTGCCAGCAGCTTGAGTAGGAGGACAGGGATCAACTATGGCTACACCTTC. Its protein is CASSLSRRTGINYGYTF.

CDR3 residues: CASSERTRGTDTQYF. The CDR3 DNA is TGTGCCAGCAGTGAAAGGACTAGGGGCACAGATACGCAGTATTTT. This chain links TRBV6-1 with TRBJ2-3; 7 bases fit TRBD2. CDR3 length equals 15 residues. In germline, CDR1 is MNHNS, CDR2 SASEGT. Germline trimming cut 2 bases from V and 1 base from J; bases unmatched to any gene: 3.

The V call is TRBV30, the J call TRBJ2-1, with a tentative D call TRBD2 (5 bases). The CDR3 is made up of 13 amino acids. V lost 5 bases and J lost 5, with 13 bases in between. The germline V gene has CDR1 GTSNPN and CDR2 SVGIG (reference sequence). CDR3 DNA: TGTGCCTGGGGCCTCGGGATCCACAATGAGCAGTTCTTC. Translation: CAWGLGIHNEQFF.

The J gene is TRBJ2-1, the V gene TRBV5-6; the match to TRBD1 covers 8 bases. In germline, CDR1 is SGHDT, CDR2 YYEEEE. The CDR3 spans 14 residues. The J segment lost 0 bases and the V segment lost 4 bases, leaving 0 bases of the junction unmatched. The CDR3: CASSTGGSYNEQFF. The CDR3 DNA is TGTGCCAGCAGCACAGGGGGCTCCTACAATGAGCAGTTCTTC.